This is a list of T cell receptor beta chains from one sample in a study of cytomegalovirus exposure and HLA in healthy donors. Produced via immunoSEQ multiplex PCR; TCRdb's table is partial and in-frame only. This sample has 90,000 to 120,000 clones; over 80% occur once, and the top ten carry 2% to 3%. Material for sequencing was PBMCs. All receptors come from a man in his thirties or forties in good health and CMV-seropositive. The CDR3 runs from the conserved cysteine through the conserved F or W. D genes are given only for firm matches. The size field is filled for only some rows; it gives once, few, many or a size class.

J: TRBJ2-3; size: -; V: TRBV16; D: TRBD1; DNA: TGTGCCAGCAGCCGAACGGCAGGGACAGGGAACCGGAATACGCAGTATTTT; CDR3: CASSRTAGTGNRNTQYF
J: TRBJ2-1; size: -; V: TRBV30; D: TRBD2; DNA: TGTGCCTGGTGCCTTGGACTAGCGGGGGGCCGCGAGCAGTTCTTC; CDR3: CAWCLGLAGGREQFF
J: TRBJ2-1; size: -; V: TRBV5-1; D: TRBD2; DNA: TGCGCCAGCAGCCCCTTGGGCGGGGGGGCATACAATGAGCAGTTCTTC; CDR3: CASSPLGGGAYNEQFF
J: TRBJ1-2; size: -; V: TRBV27; D: TRBD1; DNA: TGTGCCAGCAGTCCCAGGGGGCTAGGCTATGGCTACACCTTC; CDR3: CASSPRGLGYGYTF
J: TRBJ1-5; size: -; V: TRBV5-6; D: -; DNA: TGTGCCAGCAGCTTGTCTAGTAGCCAGCCCCAGCATTTT; CDR3: CASSLSSSQPQHF
J: TRBJ1-2; size: few; V: TRBV9; D: TRBD1; DNA: TGTGCCAGCAGCGCAGGACAGGGGGCCGGCTACACCTTC; CDR3: CASSAGQGAGYTF
J: TRBJ1-2; size: -; V: TRBV4-1; D: -; DNA: TGCGCCAGCAGCCATGCAGGCGGGGAAGGCTACACCTTC; CDR3: CASSHAGGEGYTF
J: TRBJ1-1; size: once; V: TRBV11-3; D: -; DNA: TGTGCCAGCAGCTCCTGGGGGGAGAACACTGAAGCTTTCTTT; CDR3: CASSSWGENTEAFF
J: TRBJ2-3; size: -; V: TRBV19; D: TRBD2; DNA: TGTGCCACACATAGCGGGGGGGCCTCGAATACGCAGTATTTT; CDR3: CATHSGGASNTQYF
J: TRBJ1-2; size: few; V: TRBV19; D: TRBD1; DNA: TGTGCCAGTAGTAGGGACAGGGGAGCGTATGGCTACACCTTC; CDR3: CASSRDRGAYGYTF
J: TRBJ1-3; size: -; V: TRBV5-1; D: TRBD1; DNA: TGCGCCAGCAGCTTTGGGGGACAGGGATCTGGAAACACCATATATTTT; CDR3: CASSFGGQGSGNTIYF
J: TRBJ2-5; size: -; V: TRBV5-4; D: -; DNA: TGTGCCAGCAGCTTCCAGGGCCAAGAGACCCAGTACTTC; CDR3: CASSFQGQETQYF
J: TRBJ1-4; size: -; V: TRBV7-8; D: -; DNA: TGTGCCAGCAGCGACAGCCCGACCGGTGAAAAACTGTTTTTT; CDR3: CASSDSPTGEKLFF
J: TRBJ2-2; size: few; V: TRBV4-2; D: -; DNA: TGTGCCAGCAGCGCCAACGGGAACACCGGGGAGCTGTTTTTT; CDR3: CASSANGNTGELFF
J: TRBJ2-2; size: few; V: TRBV2; D: TRBD1; DNA: TGTGCCAGCAGACAGGGGGCCAACACCGGGGAGCTGTTTTTT; CDR3: CASRQGANTGELFF
J: TRBJ2-5; size: -; V: TRBV2; D: -; DNA: TGTGCCAGCAGTGACCCCCGACTCCGCACCCAAGAGACCCAGTACTTC; CDR3: CASSDPRLRTQETQYF
J: TRBJ2-7; size: -; V: TRBV23-1; D: TRBD1; DNA: TGCGCCAGCAGTCCCTGGGACAGCTGCTACGAGCAGTACTTC; CDR3: CASSPWDSCYEQYF
J: TRBJ2-1; size: -; V: TRBV5-1; D: -; DNA: TGCGCCAGCAGCATCGACAGGCGGAAGTTCTTC; CDR3: CASSIDRRKFF
J: TRBJ2-7; size: -; V: TRBV5-4; D: TRBD1; DNA: TGTGCCAGCAGCTCCGGGACAGGGGCCGCCGAGCAGTACTTC; CDR3: CASSSGTGAAEQYF
J: TRBJ2-7; size: -; V: TRBV6-6; D: -; DNA: TGTGCCAGCAGTATAACTAGCGAGCAGTACTTC; CDR3: CASSITSEQYF
J: TRBJ1-2; size: -; V: TRBV5-1; D: TRBD1; DNA: TGCGCCAGCAGCTCGGGACAGGCCTACTATGGCTACACCTTC; CDR3: CASSSGQAYYGYTF
J: TRBJ1-1; size: -; V: TRBV7-8; D: -; DNA: TGTGCCAGCAGCTCTGAGACGGGGATCACCGCTGAAGCTTTCTTT; CDR3: CASSSETGITAEAFF
J: TRBJ1-4; size: -; V: TRBV18; D: TRBD1; DNA: TGTGCCAGCTCTAACCAGGGGGCAAATTACGAAAAACTGTTTTTT; CDR3: CASSNQGANYEKLFF
J: TRBJ2-1; size: -; V: TRBV5-1; D: -; DNA: TGCGCCAGCAGGGGAGACCCCAATGAGCAGTTCTTC; CDR3: CASRGDPNEQFF